The text below deals with one T cell receptor beta chain. The antigen is not known. The sample is drawn from a study of CD8 T cells in ankylosing spondylitis. Study-wide results and limits: Prior literature has documented some motif variants in synovial fluid and blood from reactive arthritis.

The CDR3 is made up of 13 amino acids. Looked up from germline, CDR1 is SQVTM and CDR2 is ANQGSEA. Trimming left V 5 bases short and J 2 bases short, with 13 bases between. TCRdb fed the 5' RACE reads into MiXCR, producing one record per CDR3 protein. The table includes 200,000 or so distinct CDR3 sequences, 15% to 20% detected once. Sequencing was carried out using blood, either unsorted or a sorted T cell fraction (not recorded which). This receptor was obtained from a male donor between 5 and 35 years old with ankylosing spondylitis or in good health (not recorded which). The chain carries TRBV29-1 and TRBJ2-7; the D gene is possibly TRBD2 (6 bases). This CDR3 reads CSVWRGMTYEQYF. The CDR3 nucleotides read TGCAGCGTTTGGAGGGGAATGACCTACGAGCAGTACTTC.